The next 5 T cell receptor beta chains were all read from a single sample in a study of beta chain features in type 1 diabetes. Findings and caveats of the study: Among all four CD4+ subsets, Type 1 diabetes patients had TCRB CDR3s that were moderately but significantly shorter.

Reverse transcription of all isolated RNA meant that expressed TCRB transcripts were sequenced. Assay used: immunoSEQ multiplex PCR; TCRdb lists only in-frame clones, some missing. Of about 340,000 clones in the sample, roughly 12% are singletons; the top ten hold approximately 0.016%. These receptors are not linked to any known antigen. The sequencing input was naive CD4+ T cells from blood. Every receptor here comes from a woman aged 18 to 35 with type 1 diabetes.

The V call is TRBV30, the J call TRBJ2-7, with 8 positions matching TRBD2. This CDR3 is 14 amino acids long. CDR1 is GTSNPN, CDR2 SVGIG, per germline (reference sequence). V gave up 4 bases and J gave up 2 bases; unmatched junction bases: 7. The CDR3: CAWNQLAETYEQYF. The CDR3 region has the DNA TGTGCCTGGAACCAACTAGCGGAGACCTACGAGCAGTACTTC.

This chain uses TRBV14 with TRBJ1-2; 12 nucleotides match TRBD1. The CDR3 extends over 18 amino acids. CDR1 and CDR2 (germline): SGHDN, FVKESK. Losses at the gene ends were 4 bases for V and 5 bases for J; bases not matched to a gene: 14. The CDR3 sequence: CASSPFPGTGGADYGYTF. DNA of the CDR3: TGTGCCAGCAGCCCCTTCCCCGGGACAGGGGGCGCTGATTATGGCTACACCTTC.

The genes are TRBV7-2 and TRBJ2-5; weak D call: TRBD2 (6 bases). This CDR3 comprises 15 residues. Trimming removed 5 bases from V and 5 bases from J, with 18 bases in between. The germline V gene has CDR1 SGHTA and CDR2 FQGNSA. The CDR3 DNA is TGTGCCAGCAGCCGGCAACTAGCAGGGACTGAGACCCAGTACTTC. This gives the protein CASSRQLAGTETQYF.

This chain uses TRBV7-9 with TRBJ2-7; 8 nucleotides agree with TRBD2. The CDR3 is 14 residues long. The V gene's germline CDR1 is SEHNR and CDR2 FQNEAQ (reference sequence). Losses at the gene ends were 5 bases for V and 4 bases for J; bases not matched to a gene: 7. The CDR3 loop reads CASSGGSSGYEQYF. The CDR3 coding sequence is TGTGCCAGCAGCGGGGGATCTAGCGGGTACGAGCAGTACTTC.

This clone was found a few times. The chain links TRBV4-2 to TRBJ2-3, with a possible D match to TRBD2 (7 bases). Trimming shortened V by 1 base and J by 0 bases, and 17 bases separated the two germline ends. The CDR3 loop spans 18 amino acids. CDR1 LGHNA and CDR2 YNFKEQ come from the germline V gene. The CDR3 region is CASSQGGGLGLSTDTQYF. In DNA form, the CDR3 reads TGTGCCAGCAGCCAAGGGGGGGGCCTCGGGTTGAGCACAGATACGCAGTATTTT.